The present T cell receptor beta chain was sequenced within a study of blood T cell repertoires in COVID-19. The CDR3 is made up of 13 amino acids. From germline, CDR1 is MNHEY and CDR2 SMNVEV (reference sequence). Trimming took off 5 bases at V and 8 bases at J, with 15 bases between the two ends. Produced via immunoSEQ multiplex PCR; TCRdb's table is partial and in-frame only. The repertoire has 110,000 to 150,000 clones, approximately 89% of them found once; the top ten carry approximately 1.5%. This receptor was obtained from a woman between 50 and 59 years old with acute or convalescent COVID-19. Sequences were obtained from peripheral blood. V gene TRBV27 combines with J gene TRBJ1-2; weak D call: TRBD1 (5 bases). The CDR3 bases are TGTGCCAGCAGTGAACCAGGGTTTCGGGGCTACACCTTC. Residues: CASSEPGFRGYTF.